This T cell receptor beta chain was recovered during a study of metastatic and nonmetastatic thyroid tumors. This clone has more than one count but fewer than ten. Thyroid surgery was performed in patients who had received no treatment beforehand. With MiXCR, TCRdb called clones anew from the PCR reads. Among some 29,000 clones, around 3.5% were seen once, and the ten largest hold around 2.9%. This clonotype was obtained from a male donor with papillary thyroid cancer or a benign thyroid nodule (not recorded which). Some clones in this sample may be carry-over from other donors' samples. The sequencing input was blood.

In nucleotides, the CDR3 is TGTGCCAGCAGTGACTCGGGACATGGGGCCTCACCCCTCCACTTT. It yields the protein CASSDSGHGASPLHF. The chain links TRBV6-4 to TRBJ1-6, with D possibly TRBD1 on 6 matching bases. Germline V gene lookup returns CDR1 MRHNA and CDR2 SNTAGT. V gave up 0 bases and J gave up 10 bases, with 13 bases separating them. This CDR3 is 15 amino acids long.